The next 29 T cell receptor beta chains were all read from a single sample in a study of shared clonotypes between healthy human individuals. TCRdb's table, derived via immunoSEQ multiplex PCR, lists solely in-frame clones and lacks some. This sample carries roughly 2.4 million clones, 95% of them seen once, and the ten largest clones take roughly 0.13%. The sequencing input was naive CD4+ T cells sorted from blood. Subset reported: CD45RA+ positively selected. Every receptor here comes from a man aged 18 to 29 in good health.

About this clone itself: The sample has other DNA sequences that encode this CDR3 too. The chain carries TRBV18 and TRBJ2-2; no reliable D call. The V gene lost 2 bases and the J gene lost 2 bases, with 6 bases spanning the gap. Germline assignment: CDR1 KGHSH and CDR2 LQKENI. The CDR3 runs to 14 residues. The DNA for the CDR3 is TGTGCCAGCTCACCAGGGCGTAACACCGGGGAGCTGTTTTTT. This gives the protein CASSPGRNTGELFF.

The gene calls are TRBV4-3 and TRBJ1-6, with TRBD1 matching over 7 bases. CDR1 is LGHNA, CDR2 YSLEER, per germline. V gave up 2 bases and J gave up 4 bases; unmatched junction bases: 5. CDR3 length: 16 amino acids. The DNA for the CDR3 is TGCGCCAGCAGCCAACAAGGGACAGCTTATAATTCACCCCTCCACTTT. It encodes CASSQQGTAYNSPLHF.

The chain couples TRBV5-4 to TRBJ2-4; the match to TRBD1 covers 7 bases. Germline V gene sequence: CDR1 SGHNT, CDR2 YYREEE (reference sequence). V shed 4 bases, J shed 8 bases, and the junction held 9 bases outside the gene matches. The CDR3 has 14 residues. CDR3 amino acids: CASSRRSQGDIQYF. The CDR3 region has the DNA TGTGCCAGCAGCCGGAGGTCCCAGGGGGACATTCAGTACTTC.

This chain links TRBV5-4 with TRBJ1-1; D possibly corresponds to TRBD1 (6 bases). CDR3 size: 17 residues. V was clipped by 0 bases and J by 0 bases, with 15 bases between them. The germline CDR1 and CDR2 sequences are SGHNT and YYREEE (reference sequence). CDR3 sequence (DNA): TGTGCCAGCAGCTTGGCCCTTCGGACAGCCCTGAACACTGAAGCTTTCTTT. This codes for CASSLALRTALNTEAFF.

The CDR3 coding sequence is TGTGCCAGCAGCGTCTCGACAGGGGCAACCTACGAGCAGTACTTC. Translation: CASSVSTGATYEQYF. The V call is TRBV9, the J call TRBJ2-7; TRBD1 matches 8 bases. The germline V gene has CDR1 SGDLS and CDR2 YYNGEE. The CDR3 has 15 residues. Trimming cost V 2 bases and J 2 bases; bases outside gene matches: 6.

Only a few counts were recorded for this clone. J is TRBJ1-4 and V is TRBV27; 7 bases align to TRBD1. The CDR3 runs 14 residues. Losses at the gene ends were 7 bases for V and 8 bases for J; bases not matched to a gene: 10. Germline values: CDR1 MNHEY, CDR2 SMNVEV (reference sequence). CDR3: CASTSTGSLEKLFF. CDR3 DNA: TGTGCCAGCACCTCGACAGGGTCATTAGAAAAACTGTTTTTT.

The CDR3 is CASSRTGTRTEAFF. CDR3 in DNA: TGTGCCAGCAGCCGAACCGGGACCAGGACTGAAGCTTTCTTT. The chain uses TRBV7-9 and TRBJ1-1; D possibly corresponds to TRBD1 (5 bases). CDR1 and CDR2 (germline): SEHNR, FQNEAQ (reference sequence). The CDR3 is 14 amino acids. V was shortened by 5 bases and J by 5 bases, with 15 bases between the two germline ends.

This rearrangement joins TRBV10-3 to TRBJ2-5, with 8 bases aligning to TRBD1. The CDR3 length is 14 residues. V shed 8 bases and J 2 bases; nucleotides not matched to a gene: 7. From germline, CDR1 is ENHRY and CDR2 SYGVKD. The CDR3: CAIGGQGAQETQYF. CDR3 bases: TGTGCCATCGGCGGGCAGGGGGCACAAGAGACCCAGTACTTC.

The J gene is TRBJ2-2, the V gene TRBV7-2; D perhaps matches TRBD2 (5 bases). This CDR3 is 13 amino acids long. Germline values: CDR1 SGHTA, CDR2 FQGNSA. V was clipped by 5 bases and J by 5 bases, with 9 bases between them. The CDR3 DNA reads as TGTGCCAGCAGCCGCCCGGGAACCGGGGAGCTGTTTTTT. Amino acid sequence: CASSRPGTGELFF.

The CDR3 DNA follows: TGCGCCAGCAGCTTGGGGACGGCTGACGAGCAGTACTTC. Its protein is CASSLGTADEQYF. The genes are TRBV5-1 and TRBJ2-7; the D is unclear. Trimming took 0 bases from V and 5 from J, leaving 9 bases between them. Germline V gene lookup returns CDR1 SGHRS and CDR2 YFSETQ. CDR3 length equals 13 residues. Based on the CDR3 plus reference TRBV5-1 and TRBJ2-7, the full variable domain is KAGVTQTPRYLIKTRGQQVTLSCSPISGHRSVSWYQQTPGQGLQFLFEYFSETQRNKGNFPGRFSGRQFSNSRSEMNVSTLELGDSALYLCASSLGTADEQYFGPGTRLTVT.

The J gene is TRBJ2-2, the V gene TRBV25-1; D call uncertain. CDR1 MGHDK and CDR2 SYGVNS come from the germline V gene. The V end was cut by 1 base, the J end by 3 bases, with 6 bases between. There are 14 residues in the CDR3. The CDR3 loop is CASSESVHTGELFF. The CDR3 region has the DNA TGTGCCAGCAGTGAATCAGTTCACACCGGGGAGCTGTTTTTT.

This chain connects TRBV29-1 to TRBJ1-4; D gene unclear. Trimming left V 3 bases short and J 3 bases short, with 14 bases between. CDR1 is SQVTM and CDR2 is ANQGSEA in the germline V gene. This CDR3 region has 15 residues. CDR3 region: CSVEAQGSANEKLFF. The CDR3 nucleotides are TGCAGCGTTGAGGCACAAGGGTCGGCTAATGAAAAACTGTTTTTT.

In its sample, this clone was seen once. The chain is built from TRBV27 and TRBJ2-3, with a possible D match to TRBD2 (6 bases). CDR3 length: 13 amino acids. The germline V and J ends were trimmed by 1 base and 4 bases, with 6 bases remaining between them. CDR1 is MNHEY and CDR2 is SMNVEV in the germline V gene (reference sequence). CDR3 in DNA: TGTGCCAGCAGTTTATGGGGGGCAGATACGCAGTATTTT. Translation: CASSLWGADTQYF.

The chain has TRBV5-5 and TRBJ2-2; D uncertain. The length of the CDR3 is 13 residues. Deletions cut 4 bases from V and 8 bases from J, with 12 bases between. The germline CDR1 and CDR2 sequences are SGHKS and YYEKEE (reference sequence). The CDR3 reads CASSPLPPGELFF. The DNA for the CDR3 is TGTGCCAGCAGCCCCCTCCCCCCGGGGGAGCTGTTTTTT. The whole variable domain, remainder taken from reference TRBV5-5 and TRBJ2-2, is DAGVTQSPTHLIKTRGQQVTLRCSPISGHKSVSWYQQVLGQGPQFIFQYYEKEERGRGNFPDRFSARQFPNYSSELNVNALLLGDSALYLCASSPLPPGELFFGEGSRLTVL.

The V and J genes are TRBV6-6 and TRBJ2-5, with unresolved D. Per germline, CDR1 MNHNY and CDR2 SVGAGI (reference sequence). V was cut by 7 bases and J by 7 bases, with 16 bases left in between. This CDR3 comprises 13 residues. The CDR3 bases are TGTGCCAGCATCGCGACCGCTCCAGGGACCCAGTACTTC. It codes for CASIATAPGTQYF.

This clone has just one count. The CDR3 is CATPLRASGVLDTQYF. CDR3 sequence (DNA): TGTGCCACTCCCCTGCGGGCTAGCGGAGTGTTGGATACGCAGTATTTT. This sequence joins TRBV10-3 and TRBJ2-3, with TRBD2 matching 7 bases. The CDR3 has 16 amino acids. V lost 10 bases and J lost 6; bases outside the gene matches: 19. The germline CDR1 and CDR2 sequences are ENHRY and SYGVKD.

The V call is TRBV2, the J call TRBJ2-3; a weak D match, TRBD1 (6 bases). This CDR3 is built from 13 residues. V gave up 6 bases and J gave up 2 bases, with 9 bases separating them. Per the germline V gene, CDR1 is SNHLY and CDR2 is FYNNEI. The CDR3 region has the DNA TGTGCCAGCAGCAGGGACACCACAGATACGCAGTATTTT. It specifies CASSRDTTDTQYF.

V is TRBV11-3 and J is TRBJ2-3; no clear D. Trimming took off 5 bases at V and 6 bases at J, with 15 bases between the two ends. CDR1 is SGHNT, CDR2 YENEEA, per germline. The CDR3 spans 14 residues. CDR3 DNA: TGTGCCAGCAGCCCACACAGAGCTACGGATACGCAGTATTTT. It yields the protein CASSPHRATDTQYF. Complete variable domain (other parts from reference TRBV11-3 and TRBJ2-3): EAGVVQSPRYKIIEKKQPVAFWCNPISGHNTLYWYLQNLGQGPELLIRYENEEAVDDSQLPKDRFSAERLKGVDSTLKIQPAELGDSAVYLCASSPHRATDTQYFGPGTRLTVL.

The chain carries TRBV5-1 and TRBJ2-1, with TRBD2 matching 12 bases. The CDR3 has 16 amino acids. V dropped 0 bases and J dropped 8; count of bases not matched to a gene: 6. Germline CDR1 and CDR2: SGHRS and YFSETQ. This chain's CDR3 is CASSLAPSGRADEQFF. CDR3 DNA: TGCGCCAGCAGCTTGGCCCCTAGCGGGAGGGCCGATGAGCAGTTCTTC.

The CDR3 protein is CASGIQGARSPLHF. In nucleotides, the CDR3 is TGTGCCAGCGGAATACAGGGGGCGCGGTCACCCCTCCACTTT. The rearrangement joins TRBV11-2 to TRBJ1-6; 9 positions agree with TRBD1. Germline V gives CDR1 SGHAT, CDR2 FQNNGV. V gave up 8 bases and J gave up 10 bases; unmatched junction bases: 9. The CDR3 is 14 amino acids.

This chain links TRBV5-1 with TRBJ2-3, with D possibly TRBD1 on 5 matching bases. Trimming cost V 7 bases and J 3 bases, with 18 bases left between them. Germline V lookup: CDR1 SGHRS, CDR2 YFSETQ. This CDR3 spans 15 amino acids. The CDR3 here is CASSSLGPETDTQYF. The CDR3 DNA is TGCGCCAGCTCCTCTCTGGGGCCCGAAACAGATACGCAGTATTTT.

V usage is TRBV28 and J usage is TRBJ1-3; D ambiguous. The CDR3 runs 13 residues. Germline values: CDR1 MDHEN, CDR2 SYDVKM. Trimming removed 10 bases from V and 9 bases from J, with 19 bases in between. CDR3 protein: CATSSGVPGTIYF. The DNA for the CDR3 is TGTGCCACCTCAAGTGGGGTCCCGGGCACCATATATTTT.

This chain links TRBV12-1 with TRBJ2-1; TRBD2 was called by the table and not checked on the DNA. TRBV12-1 is listed as a pseudogene. The CDR3 is made up of 16 amino acids. CDR3 protein: CASSKAGLADYNEQFF. The DNA for the CDR3 is TGTGCCAGCAGCAAAGCGGGACTAGCGGACTACAATGAGCAGTTCTTC.

The chain combines TRBV2 with TRBJ1-5; D possibly corresponds to TRBD1 (6 bases). The V and J ends lost 7 bases and 0 bases respectively, with 13 bases between them. CDR1 SNHLY and CDR2 FYNNEI come from the germline V gene. The CDR3 spans 15 residues. The CDR3 coding sequence is TGTGCCAGCACCGGCGGACAGACTAGCAATCAGCCCCAGCATTTT. As protein: CASTGGQTSNQPQHF.

With regard to this clone: The sample contains more than one DNA sequence encoding this CDR3. The gene calls are TRBV5-1 and TRBJ1-5; D remains unclear. From germline, CDR1 is SGHRS and CDR2 YFSETQ. The CDR3 is 15 amino acids. Trimming took 0 bases from V and 4 from J, leaving 11 bases between them. The CDR3 loop is CASSLEGVGNQPQHF. The CDR3 coding sequence is TGCGCCAGCAGCTTGGAGGGCGTAGGGAATCAGCCCCAGCATTTT.

DNA of the CDR3: TGTGCCAGCTCAACCGGACAGGGGGCAGGTGGCTACACCTTC. Residues: CASSTGQGAGGYTF. The chain links TRBV18 to TRBJ1-2, with 11 nucleotides matching TRBD1. The V gene end was trimmed by 5 bases and the J gene end by 7 bases; junction bases not matched to a gene: 6. This CDR3 region has 14 residues. Germline-derived CDR1 and CDR2 are KGHSH and LQKENI.

Comment on this clone: Within the sample, other DNA sequences also encode this same CDR3. The V gene is TRBV2, the J gene TRBJ1-2; the match to TRBD1 covers 9 bases. Germline-derived CDR1 and CDR2 are SNHLY and FYNNEI. J lost 4 bases, V lost 6 bases, and 3 bases had no gene match. The CDR3 contains 13 residues. The CDR3 region has the DNA TGTGCCAGCAGGGGACAGGGTGGCTATGGCTACACCTTC. This encodes CASRGQGGYGYTF.

V and J are TRBV19 and TRBJ1-5; no clear D gene. This CDR3 comprises 13 residues. V lost 7 bases and J lost 1, with 8 bases in between. Germline V gene data show CDR1 as LNHDA and CDR2 as SQIVND (reference sequence). The CDR3 loop reads CASTIGSNQPQHF. DNA of the CDR3: TGTGCCAGTACAATTGGGAGCAATCAGCCCCAGCATTTT.

This chain's CDR3 is CASGVPGQGSYEQYF. The CDR3 nucleotides read TGTGCTAGTGGTGTCCCGGGACAGGGGTCCTACGAGCAGTACTTC. The chain combines TRBV12-5 with TRBJ2-7; 10 bases map to TRBD1. J gave up 1 base and V 5 bases, and 5 bases lay outside the gene matches. CDR1 is LGHNT, CDR2 FRNRAP, per germline. The CDR3 is made up of 15 amino acids.